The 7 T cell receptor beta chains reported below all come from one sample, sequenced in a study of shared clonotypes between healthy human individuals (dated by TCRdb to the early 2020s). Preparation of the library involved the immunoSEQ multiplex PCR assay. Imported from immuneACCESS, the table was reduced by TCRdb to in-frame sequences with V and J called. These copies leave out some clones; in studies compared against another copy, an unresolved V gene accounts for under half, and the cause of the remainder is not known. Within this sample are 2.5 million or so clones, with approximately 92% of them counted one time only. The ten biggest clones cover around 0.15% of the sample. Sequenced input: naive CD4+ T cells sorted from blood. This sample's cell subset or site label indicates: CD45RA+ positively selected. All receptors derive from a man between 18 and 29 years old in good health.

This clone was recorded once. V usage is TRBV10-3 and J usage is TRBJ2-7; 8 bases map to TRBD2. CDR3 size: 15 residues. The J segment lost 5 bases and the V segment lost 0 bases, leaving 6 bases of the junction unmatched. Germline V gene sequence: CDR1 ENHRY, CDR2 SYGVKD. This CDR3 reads CAISESAAGAHEQYF. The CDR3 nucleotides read TGTGCCATCAGTGAGTCGGCAGCGGGAGCCCACGAGCAGTACTTC.

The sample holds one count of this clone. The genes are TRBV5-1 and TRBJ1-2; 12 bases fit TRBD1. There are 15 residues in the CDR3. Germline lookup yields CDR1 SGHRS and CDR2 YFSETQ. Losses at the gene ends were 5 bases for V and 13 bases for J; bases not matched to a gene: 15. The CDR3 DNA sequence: TGCGCCAGCAGACTAGGGACAGGGGGCGCAGGAATCTCCACCTTC. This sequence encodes CASRLGTGGAGISTF.

Here the CDR3 reads CASSFLRRENTGELFF. The CDR3 coding sequence is TGCGCCAGCAGCTTTTTACGTCGGGAGAACACCGGGGAGCTGTTTTTT. The chain carries TRBV5-1 and TRBJ2-2, with D possibly TRBD2 on 5 matching bases. Between the trimmed V and J ends, which lost 2 bases and 1 base, there was a span of 12 bases. This CDR3 comprises 16 residues. Germline V CDR1 and CDR2: SGHRS, YFSETQ.

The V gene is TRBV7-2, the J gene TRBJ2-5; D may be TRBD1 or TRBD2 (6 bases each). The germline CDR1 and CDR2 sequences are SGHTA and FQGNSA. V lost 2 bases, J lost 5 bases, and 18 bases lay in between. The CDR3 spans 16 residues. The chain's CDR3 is CASSLLVGGGGETQYF. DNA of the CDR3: TGTGCCAGCAGCTTATTAGTGGGGGGCGGTGGGGAGACCCAGTACTTC.

Here the CDR3 DNA reads TGTGCCAGCCTTACAGGGCCGAACACTGAAGCTTTCTTT. Its translation is CASLTGPNTEAFF. The chain is built from TRBV19 and TRBJ1-1; a possible D gene is TRBD1 (6 bases). The CDR3 is 13 amino acids. Trimming took off 9 bases at V and 1 base at J, with 12 bases between the two ends. Germline loops: CDR1 LNHDA, CDR2 SQIVND (reference sequence). The full variable domain, its missing parts supplied by reference TRBV19 and TRBJ1-1, is DGGITQSPKYLFRKEGQNVTLSCEQNLNHDAMYWYRQDPGQGLRLIYYSQIVNDFQKGDIAEGYSVSREKKESFPLTVTSAQKNPTAFYLCASLTGPNTEAFFGQGTRLTVV.

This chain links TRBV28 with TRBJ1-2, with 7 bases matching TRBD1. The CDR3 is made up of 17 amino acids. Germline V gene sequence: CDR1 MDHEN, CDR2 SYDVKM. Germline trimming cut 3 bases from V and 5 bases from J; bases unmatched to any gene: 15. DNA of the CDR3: TGTGCCAGCAGTTTTCAGGAGGTGGGGGGACAGAAGTATGGCTACACCTTC. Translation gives CASSFQEVGGQKYGYTF.

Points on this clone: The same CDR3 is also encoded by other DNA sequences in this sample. The CDR3 loop is CASSSGLAGTDTQYF. The CDR3 DNA reads TGTGCCAGCAGTTCAGGACTAGCGGGTACAGATACGCAGTATTTT. V usage is TRBV28 and J usage is TRBJ2-3, with TRBD2 matching over 11 bases. The CDR3 consists of 15 residues. Germline CDR1 MDHEN, CDR2 SYDVKM. Trimming removed 4 bases from V and 3 bases from J; junction bases left unmatched: 3.